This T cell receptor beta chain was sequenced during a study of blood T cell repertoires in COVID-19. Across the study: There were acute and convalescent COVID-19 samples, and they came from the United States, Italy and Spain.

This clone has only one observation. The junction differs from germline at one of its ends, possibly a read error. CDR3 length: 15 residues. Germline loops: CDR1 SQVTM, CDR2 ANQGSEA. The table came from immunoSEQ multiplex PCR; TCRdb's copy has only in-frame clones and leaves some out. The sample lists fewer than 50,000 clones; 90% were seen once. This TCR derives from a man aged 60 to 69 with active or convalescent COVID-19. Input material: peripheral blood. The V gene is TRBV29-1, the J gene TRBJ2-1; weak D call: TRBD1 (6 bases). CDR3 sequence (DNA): TGTGGGGGCCGCGCCTCGGGACGGGGTCTCAATGAGCAGTTCTTC. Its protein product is CGGRASGRGLNEQFF.